The sequence of this TCR beta chain was determined in a study of CD8+CD57+ T cells in acquired aplastic anemia. V was trimmed by 0 bases and J by 13 bases, leaving 13 bases between them. The length of the CDR3 is 12 residues. The germline CDR1 and CDR2 sequences are DFQATT and SNEGSKA (reference sequence). Genomic DNA, serving as template, underwent TCR beta VDJ and CDR3 profiling. Using its own MiXCR run on the reads, TCRdb lists one record per CDR3 protein. Altogether around 230,000 distinct CDR3 sequences are present, approximately 57% being singletons, with the ten largest covering about 31%. This clonotype was observed at least ten times.

The J gene is TRBJ1-5, the V gene TRBV20-1; D ambiguous. Sequenced material: sorted CD4+, CD8+, or CD8+CD57+ T cells (not recorded which) from PBMCs. This clonotype was obtained from a human donor in good health. CDR3 region: CSARDKGFLQHF. The CDR3, as DNA: TGCAGTGCTAGAGATAAGGGTTTCCTTCAGCATTTT.